This T cell receptor (beta chain) is from a study of blood T cell repertoires in COVID-19. The overall study: Specimens from acute and convalescent COVID-19 originated in the United States, Italy and Spain. Nucleic acid was either cDNA or gDNA, and it came from T cells, B-cell-depleted T cells, or PBMCs.

Per the germline V gene, CDR1 is SGHKS and CDR2 is YYEKEE (reference sequence). V lost 3 bases, J lost 4 bases, and 4 bases lay in between. The CDR3 loop spans 11 amino acids. In the original processing: Reference gene primer amplification yielded estimated nucleated cell counts. The data were produced by immunoSEQ multiplex PCR, yet TCRdb's version contains in-frame clones alone and is incomplete. The V and J calls and clone size are taken from that table; D and trimming were inferred from the DNA. The sample lists about 170,000 clones, over 75% occurring once. The chain couples TRBV5-5 to TRBJ1-2; D not certain. This receptor was taken from a man in his sixties who had recovered from COVID-19. The sample consisted of peripheral blood. CDR3 amino acids: CASSWSYGYTF. The CDR3 DNA reads TGTGCCAGCAGCTGGAGCTATGGCTACACCTTC.